The 9 T cell receptor beta chains presented below share a single source sample, sequenced in a study of shared clonotypes between healthy human individuals. Profiled with immunoSEQ multiplex PCR; TCRdb holds only in-frame clones, not every one. The table has roughly 2 million clones, approximately 96% seen once. The sample was naive CD4+ T cells sorted from blood. Subset defined: CD45RA+ positively selected. All receptors derive from a man younger than 35 in good health.

This chain links TRBV7-2 with TRBJ1-4, with D tentatively TRBD1 (5 bases). V was cut by 1 base and J by 10 bases, with 10 bases left in between. The CDR3 length is 13 residues. From germline, CDR1 is SGHTA and CDR2 FQGNSA. DNA of the CDR3: TGTGCCAGCAGCTTAGGTTTGGGGGGAAAACTGTTTTTT. As protein: CASSLGLGGKLFF.

The chain joins TRBV5-6 to TRBJ2-2; 9 nucleotides match TRBD1. The CDR3 extends over 15 amino acids. CDR1 is SGHDT, CDR2 YYEEEE, per germline. J gave up 5 bases and V 4 bases, and 6 bases lay outside the gene matches. CDR3 nucleotides: TGTGCCAGCAGCCTGAGGGACAGGGTAACCGGGGAGCTGTTTTTT. This sequence encodes CASSLRDRVTGELFF.

The chain uses TRBV7-6 and TRBJ2-6, with 9 bases fitting TRBD1. Unmatched junction bases numbered 6, after V lost 3 bases and J lost 0 bases. Germline CDR1 and CDR2: SGHVS and FNYEAQ. The CDR3 has 18 residues. The CDR3 nucleotides read TGTGCCAGCAGCTTCTTGGACAGGGGAGGCTCTGGGGCCAACGTCCTGACTTTC. As protein: CASSFLDRGGSGANVLTF.

The J gene is TRBJ1-5, the V gene TRBV7-6; 7 bases are a match to TRBD1. J was trimmed by 6 bases and V by 4 bases; bases with no gene match: 12. Looked up from germline, CDR1 is SGHVS and CDR2 is FNYEAQ. CDR3 length: 16 amino acids. The CDR3 DNA is TGTGCCAGCAGCTACTGGAAACAGGGGTTGGTTCAGCCCCAGCATTTT. It translates to CASSYWKQGLVQPQHF.

The V gene is TRBV7-9, the J gene TRBJ1-5; D is perhaps TRBD1 (5 bases). The CDR3 has 14 amino acids. Germline CDR1 and CDR2: SEHNR and FQNEAQ (reference sequence). V shed 5 bases and J shed 1 base, with 9 bases lying between them. CDR3 residues: CASSQTASNQPQHF. The CDR3 DNA reads TGTGCCAGCAGCCAGACAGCGAGCAATCAGCCCCAGCATTTT. Filled out from reference TRBV7-9 and TRBJ1-5, the complete variable domain reads DTGVSQNPRHKITKRGQNVTFRCDPISEHNRLYWYRQTLGQGPEFLTYFQNEAQLEKSRLLSDRFSAERPKGSFSTLEIQRTEQGDSAMYLCASSQTASNQPQHFGDGTRLSIL.

The chain is built from TRBV13 and TRBJ2-5; TRBD1 aligns across 7 bases. The length of the CDR3 is 15 residues. CDR1 PRHDT and CDR2 FYEKMQ come from the germline V gene (reference sequence). V shed 5 bases and J 4 bases; nucleotides not matched to a gene: 10. The chain's CDR3 is CASSTRQGWGETQYF. The CDR3 DNA sequence: TGTGCCAGCAGCACCCGACAGGGTTGGGGAGAGACCCAGTACTTC.

CDR3 sequence reads: CASTSALNTEAFF. In nucleotides, the CDR3 is TGTGCCAGCACATCCGCTTTGAACACTGAAGCTTTCTTT. This rearrangement joins TRBV6-5 to TRBJ1-1; no clear D gene. The germline CDR1 and CDR2 sequences are MNHEY and SVGAGI. Trimming shortened V by 7 bases and J by 0 bases, and 9 bases separated the two germline ends. The CDR3 sequence is 13 residues long.

The chain links TRBV10-2 to TRBJ2-7; 7 nucleotides align to TRBD2. The length of the CDR3 is 14 residues. V was pared by 6 bases and J by 3 bases, with 8 bases of the junction left unmatched. From germline, CDR1 is WSHSY and CDR2 SAAADI. The CDR3 loop is CASSGAGDFYEQYF. The CDR3 coding sequence is TGCGCCAGCAGCGGGGCGGGAGACTTCTACGAGCAGTACTTC.

As for this clone: The identical CDR3 is also encoded by other nucleotide sequences in the sample. The chain has TRBV29-1 and TRBJ2-7; D uncertain. The V end was cut by 4 bases, the J end by 3 bases, with 7 bases between. CDR3 length equals 11 residues. Germline CDR1 reads SQVTM; CDR2 reads ANQGSEA. The CDR3 reads CSVVQSYEQYF. CDR3 in DNA: TGCAGCGTTGTACAGAGCTACGAGCAGTACTTC.